Presented here are 32 T cell receptor beta chains from one specimen sequenced in a study of T cells in women clearing cervical HPV infection. TCRdb's copy holds only in-frame clones and misses some; the assay was immunoSEQ multiplex PCR. Its clone listing holds 45,000 to 50,000 clones. Sequenced sample: blood buffy coat. The receptors were sampled from a woman aged 18 to 75 with a cervical HPV16 infection that either progressed to CIN3+ or cleared (not recorded which).

To note about this clone: The sequence runs out 3 residues before the end of the CDR3; the remainder is reconstructed from the germline J gene. V and J are TRBV20-1 and TRBJ1-2; D remains unclear. This CDR3 has 12 residues. Per the germline V gene, CDR1 is DFQATT and CDR2 is SNEGSKA (reference sequence). CDR3 bases read: TGCAGTGCCGCCAGCGACCTCCTCATC. Protein sequence: CSAASDLLI. In full, the CDR3 is CSAASDLLIYTF.

On this clone: The read terminates 3 residues before the CDR3 end, so the remaining end is supplied by the germline J gene. The chain has TRBV30 and TRBJ1-4; D gene uncertain. Germline V lookup: CDR1 GTSNPN, CDR2 SVGIG (reference sequence). The length of the CDR3 is 14 residues. CDR3 in amino acids: CAWSVAGPNSPLFF. The sequenced CDR3 bases are TGTGCCTGGAGTGTAGCGGGCCCCAATTCACCA.

Turning to this clone: Read coverage stops 3 residues before the CDR3 terminus; the germline J gene supplies the remainder. The V call is TRBV2, the J call TRBJ1-5, with a possible D match to TRBD1 (5 bases). Germline-derived CDR1 and CDR2 are SNHLY and FYNNEI. V gave up 4 bases and J gave up 4 bases, with 11 bases separating them. The CDR3 totals 14 residues. CDR3: CASSGGDRNQPQHF. The sequenced CDR3 bases are TGTGCCAGCAGTGGGGGGGACCGAAATCAGCCC.

A remark on this clone: Germline and junction disagree at one end, which may indicate a read error. The CDR3 sequence: CASSLRTGQSCDYTF. The covered CDR3 bases are TGTGCTAGCAGCTTAAGAACGGGACAGTCGTGCGAC. The genes are TRBV7-7 and TRBJ1-2, with 7 bases matching TRBD1. The read terminates 3 residues before the CDR3 end, so the remaining end is supplied by the germline J gene. The germline gives CDR1 SSHAT, CDR2 FNYEAQ (reference sequence). The CDR3 consists of 15 residues.

Points on this clone: The junction does not match germline at one end; this may be a read error. The CDR3 extends 3 residues past the end of the read, so its final part is completed from the germline J gene. The chain carries TRBV7-7 and TRBJ2-1, with TRBD1 identical over 10 bases. The length of the CDR3 is 14 residues. Germline V gene lookup returns CDR1 SSHAT and CDR2 FNYEAQ (reference sequence). The CDR3 here is CASSKGQGSNEQFF. The DNA read from the CDR3 is TGTGCTAGCAGCAAGGGACAGGGGAGCAATGAG. Looking up the rest from reference TRBV7-7 and TRBJ2-1 gives the full variable domain: GAGVSQSPRYKVTKRGQDVTLRCDPISSHATLYWYQQALGQGPEFLTYFNYEAQPDKSGLPSDRFSAERPEGSISTLTIQRTEQRDSAMYRCASSKGQGSNEQFFGPGTRLTVL.

Worth noting for this clone: The missing CDR3 end, 3 residues past where the read stops, is filled in from the germline J gene. V and J are TRBV30 and TRBJ2-5; D is unclear. The germline V and J ends were trimmed by 3 bases and 5 bases, with 13 bases remaining between them. CDR3 size: 13 residues. Germline V gene sequence: CDR1 GTSNPN, CDR2 SVGIG (reference sequence). The CDR3 loop reads CAWSRVPRETQYF. The part of the CDR3 DNA that was read is TGTGCCTGGAGCCGGGTCCCCCGGGAGACC.

Concerning this clone: The read gets to within 3 residues of the CDR3 end, and the germline J gene fills in the rest. The J gene is TRBJ2-5, the V gene TRBV2, with D maybe TRBD2 (6 bases). CDR1 and CDR2 (germline): SNHLY, FYNNEI. V dropped 8 bases and J dropped 5 bases, with 12 bases sitting between them. This CDR3 contains 12 residues. The CDR3 DNA, read in part, is TGTGCCAGCCATGGACTATCTGAGACC. Its translation: CASHGLSET. The CDR3 in its entirety is CASHGLSETQYF.

Regarding this clone: This sample includes further DNA sequences coding for the same CDR3. The sequenced CDR3 bases are TGTGCCAGCAGCTCCTCCAGGGGACACACC. Encoded protein: CASSSSRGHT. The entire CDR3 protein reads CASSSSRGHTIYF. The chain has TRBV7-2 and TRBJ1-3, with D possibly TRBD1 on 6 matching bases. The CDR3 end lies 3 residues beyond the end of the read and is filled in from the germline J gene. The CDR3 has 13 residues. The V gene's germline CDR1 is SGHTA and CDR2 FQGNSA. With 4 bases removed from V and 8 bases from J, the gap between germline ends came to 12 bases.

Comment on this clone: The read gets to within 3 residues of the CDR3 end, and the germline J gene fills in the rest. The chain couples TRBV7-6 to TRBJ1-6; 8 bases match TRBD1. The CDR3 covers 16 residues. Trimming removed 5 bases from V and 7 bases from J; junction bases left unmatched: 10. CDR1 and CDR2 from the germline V gene are SGHVS and FNYEAQ. CDR3 sequence: CASSKGQAAMNSPLHF. Incomplete CDR3 DNA: TGTGCCAGCAGCAAGGGACAGGCAGCGATGAATTCACCC.

About this clone itself: The read comes to an end 3 residues before the CDR3 does, leaving the germline J gene to fill in the end. The V gene is TRBV18, the J gene TRBJ1-1, with D maybe TRBD1 (6 bases). V lost 3 bases and J 1 base, leaving 9 bases between the germline ends. Germline V lookup: CDR1 KGHSH, CDR2 LQKENI. The CDR3 runs to 14 residues. The sequenced CDR3 bases are TGTGCCAGCTCACCGACAGGAGGGAACACTGAA. Amino acids: CASSPTGGNTE. The CDR3 reads in full as CASSPTGGNTEAFF.

To note about this clone: The CDR3 end lies 3 residues beyond the end of the read and is filled in from the germline J gene. The chain has TRBV5-1 and TRBJ2-2, with 12 positions matching TRBD1. CDR1 is SGHRS, CDR2 YFSETQ, per germline. The CDR3 contains 17 residues. V lost 0 bases, J lost 6 bases, and 6 bases stayed unmatched. The CDR3 DNA, read in part, is TGCGCCAGCAGCTTGGAGGGACAGGGGGCCGTGTCCGGGGAG. This encodes CASSLEGQGAVSGE. In full, the CDR3 is CASSLEGQGAVSGELFF.

Remarks on this clone: Read sequence stops 3 residues before the CDR3 end, and the germline J gene provides the missing end. The chain uses TRBV29-1 and TRBJ1-2; tentative D call: TRBD1 (5 bases). V dropped 6 bases and J dropped 4 bases, with 15 bases sitting between them. Germline V lookup: CDR1 SQVTM, CDR2 ANQGSEA. The CDR3 loop spans 13 amino acids. CDR3 region: CSVEPTGPYGYTF. The DNA read from the CDR3 is TGCAGCGTGGAACCCACAGGCCCCTATGGC.

Comments on this clone: The read gets to within 3 residues of the CDR3 end, and the germline J gene fills in the rest. The rearrangement joins TRBV5-1 to TRBJ1-3; no definite D call. Germline lookup yields CDR1 SGHRS and CDR2 YFSETQ. The V end was cut by 5 bases, the J end by 0 bases, with 9 bases between. This CDR3 comprises 14 residues. CDR3 residues: CASRGANSGNTIYF. CDR3 DNA (partial): TGCGCCAGCAGAGGAGCGAACTCTGGAAACACC. Full variable domain (remainder filled in from reference TRBV5-1 and TRBJ1-3): KAGVTQTPRYLIKTRGQQVTLSCSPISGHRSVSWYQQTPGQGLQFLFEYFSETQRNKGNFPGRFSGRQFSNSRSEMNVSTLELGDSALYLCASRGANSGNTIYFGEGSWLTVV.

Comment on this clone: The missing CDR3 end, 3 residues past where the read stops, is filled in from the germline J gene. The gene calls are TRBV10-3 and TRBJ2-1, with D perhaps TRBD2 (5 bases). Trimming took off 0 bases at V and 1 base at J, with 10 bases between the two ends. The CDR3 loop spans 16 amino acids. Germline V lookup: CDR1 ENHRY, CDR2 SYGVKD. The CDR3 here is CAISESPSKSYNEQFF. Partial CDR3 DNA: TGTGCCATCAGTGAGTCGCCTAGCAAATCCTACAATGAG.

A word on this clone: The read ends 3 residues early relative to the CDR3; the germline J gene fills the gap. This chain uses TRBV2 with TRBJ1-2; 9 bases fit TRBD1. Trimming took 5 bases from V and 3 from J; bases not matched to a gene: 4. Germline CDR1 reads SNHLY; CDR2 reads FYNNEI. The CDR3 has 14 amino acids. Here the CDR3 reads CASSTGQGDYGYTF. The sequenced CDR3 bases are TGTGCCAGCAGTACGGGACAGGGCGACTATGGC.

As to this clone: Sequencing ends 3 residues short of the CDR3 end; the germline J gene provides the rest. At the DNA level, this CDR3 is encoded by other sequences in the same sample as well. This rearrangement joins TRBV19 to TRBJ1-3; D remains unclear. CDR3 size: 13 residues. Looked up from germline, CDR1 is LNHDA and CDR2 is SQIVND (reference sequence). The chain's CDR3 is CASGEADPVGIYF. CDR3 DNA (partial): TGTGCCAGCGGGGAAGCGGACCCGGTGGGG.

Regarding this clone: The read gets to within 3 residues of the CDR3 end, and the germline J gene fills in the rest. The chain links TRBV6-1 to TRBJ2-3, with D possibly matching TRBD1 (5 bases). The CDR3 contains 13 residues. Trimming shortened V by 4 bases and J by 6 bases, and 11 bases separated the two germline ends. Germline V gene data show CDR1 as MNHNS and CDR2 as SASEGT. CDR3 region: CASSVQKGDTQYF. The sequenced CDR3 bases are TGTGCCAGCAGTGTTCAAAAGGGGGATACG.

Details on this clone: The read stops 3 residues short of the end of the CDR3; the missing end is completed from the germline J gene. V usage is TRBV7-2 and J usage is TRBJ1-6; TRBD1 matches at 10 bases. Trimming at V came to 5 bases and at J to 10 bases, leaving 5 bases not matched to a gene. The CDR3 length is 14 residues. Germline CDR1 and CDR2: SGHTA and FQGNSA. CDR3 sequence reads: CASSQTGGGSPLHF. The sequenced CDR3 bases are TGTGCCAGCAGCCAGACAGGGGGCGGGTCACCC. The variable domain in full, with the rest retrieved from reference TRBV7-2 and TRBJ1-6, is GAGVSQSPSNKVTEKGKDVELRCDPISGHTALYWYRQSLGQGLEFLIYFQGNSAPDKSGLPSDRFSAERTGGSVSTLTIQRTQQEDSAVYLCASSQTGGGSPLHFGNGTRLTVT.

Worth noting for this clone: The CDR3 end is not reached by the read, which stops 3 residues before it; the germline J gene fills it in. The rearrangement links TRBV30 to TRBJ2-1; D call uncertain. The V and J ends lost 5 bases and 7 bases respectively, with 12 bases between them. Germline assignment: CDR1 GTSNPN and CDR2 SVGIG (reference sequence). The CDR3 is 12 amino acids. The CDR3 spells CAWDRLENEQFF. The DNA read from the CDR3 is TGTGCCTGGGATCGACTGGAAAATGAG. Full variable domain (outside the CDR3, taken from reference TRBV30 and TRBJ2-1): SQTIHQWPATLVQPVGSPLSLECTVEGTSNPNLYWYRQAAGRGLQLLFYSVGIGQISSEVPQNLSASRPQDRQFILSSKKLLLSDSGFYLCAWDRLENEQFFGPGTRLTVL.

On this clone: The sequenced fragment ends 3 residues before the CDR3 boundary, so the rest is inferred from the germline J gene. The chain is built from TRBV2 and TRBJ2-2; no clear D gene. Germline values: CDR1 SNHLY, CDR2 FYNNEI. This CDR3 has 13 amino acids. Trimming cost V 2 bases and J 6 bases, with 7 bases left between them. The part of the CDR3 DNA that was read is TGTGCCAGCAGTGAAAATAGGGCCGGGGAG. Translating gives CASSENRAGE. The whole CDR3 protein is CASSENRAGELFF.

Of note for this clone: The DNA ends 3 residues before the CDR3 does, and the rest of the CDR3 is filled in from the germline J gene. The chain uses TRBV7-2 and TRBJ2-3, with TRBD1 matching over 8 bases. This CDR3 is 14 amino acids long. CDR1 is SGHTA, CDR2 FQGNSA, per germline. The covered CDR3 bases are TGTGCCAGCAGCTTGCAGGGGGCAAGGGAGACG. Its translation is CASSLQGARET. The whole CDR3 is CASSLQGARETQYF.

CDR3: CASSERKIGLDSEQFF. The sequenced part of the CDR3 DNA is TGTGCCAGCAGTGAAAGAAAAATCGGCCTAGATAGTGAG. V and J are TRBV6-1 and TRBJ2-1; D remains ambiguous. Coverage ceases 3 residues before the CDR3 finishes, and the germline J gene fills in the end. The CDR3 consists of 16 residues. The V end lost 2 bases, the J end lost 9 bases, and 20 bases lay between the germline ends. Germline assignment: CDR1 MNHNS and CDR2 SASEGT.

Worth noting for this clone: The CDR3 end lies 3 residues beyond the end of the read and is filled in from the germline J gene. The rearrangement joins TRBV5-1 to TRBJ2-2; tentative D call: TRBD1 (7 bases). This CDR3 spans 17 amino acids. Looked up from germline, CDR1 is SGHRS and CDR2 is YFSETQ. CDR3 DNA, as far as it was read: TGCGCCAGCAGCGCGGGGACAGTTCTCTCTGGGGCCAACGTG. This sequence encodes CASSAGTVLSGANV. The whole CDR3 sequence reads CASSAGTVLSGANVLFF.

Worth noting for this clone: Read data end 3 residues before the CDR3 end; the end is taken from the germline J gene. The chain links TRBV5-1 to TRBJ2-4; the D gene could be TRBD1 or TRBD2 (6 bases each). The CDR3 covers 16 residues. CDR1 SGHRS and CDR2 YFSETQ come from the germline V gene. The DNA read from the CDR3 is TGCGCCAGCAGCTTGAGGACAGCTCTTACGGGAGAGACT. Translating it yields CASSLRTALTGET. The full CDR3 reads CASSLRTALTGETQYF. The whole variable domain, remainder taken from reference TRBV5-1 and TRBJ2-4, is KAGVTQTPRYLIKTRGQQVTLSCSPISGHRSVSWYQQTPGQGLQFLFEYFSETQRNKGNFPGRFSGRQFSNSRSEMNVSTLELGDSALYLCASSLRTALTGETQYFGAGTRLSVL.

On this clone itself: The read finishes 3 residues shy of the CDR3 end, and the germline J gene is used to complete it. The chain links TRBV10-3 to TRBJ2-7; 9 positions agree with TRBD2. This CDR3 is built from 14 residues. Germline V gene sequence: CDR1 ENHRY, CDR2 SYGVKD. Germline trimming cut 4 bases from V and 5 bases from J; bases unmatched to any gene: 6. The sequenced CDR3 bases are TGTGCCATCAGTGTAGCGGGAGACGCGGACGAG. Protein product: CAISVAGDADE. The CDR3 reads in full as CAISVAGDADEQYF.

Comment on this clone: The read terminates 3 residues before the CDR3 end, so the remaining end is supplied by the germline J gene. Other DNA sequences in this specimen translate into the identical CDR3. The rearrangement joins TRBV7-9 to TRBJ1-5; 8 bases map to TRBD1. This CDR3 spans 14 amino acids. Trimming cost V 1 base and J 7 bases; bases outside gene matches: 3. The germline gives CDR1 SEHNR, CDR2 FQNEAQ (reference sequence). CDR3 DNA (partial): TGTGCCAGCAGCTTAGGGACAGGGAGCCAGCCC. It is translated as CASSLGTGSQP. The whole CDR3 sequence reads CASSLGTGSQPQHF.

Notes on this clone: The read ends 3 residues before the CDR3 terminus; that terminus is restored from the germline J gene. This sequence joins TRBV6-1 and TRBJ2-5; 7 bases align to TRBD2. The CDR3 consists of 14 residues. CDR1 and CDR2 (germline): MNHNS, SASEGT. The V gene end was trimmed by 2 bases and the J gene end by 2 bases; junction bases not matched to a gene: 2. The CDR3 is CASSERTSQETQYF. CDR3 bases read: TGTGCCAGCAGTGAAAGGACTAGTCAAGAGACC.

Turning to this clone: The read falls 3 residues short of the CDR3 end, and the missing part is taken from the germline J gene. The chain couples TRBV19 to TRBJ2-3; D call uncertain. V dropped 1 base and J dropped 1 base, with 6 bases sitting between them. The CDR3 is 14 residues long. Germline lookup yields CDR1 LNHDA and CDR2 SQIVND (reference sequence). The CDR3 region is CASSIAGRTDTQYF. The sequenced part of the CDR3 DNA is TGTGCCAGTAGTATAGCTGGGCGCACAGATACG.

Of note for this clone: The CDR3 is cut off 3 residues early in the read; its end comes from the germline J gene. The V and J genes are TRBV6-2 or TRBV6-3 and TRBJ1-2; D remains unclear. The CDR3 contains 13 residues. The germline V gene encodes CDR1 MNHEY and CDR2 SVGEGT. CDR3 sequence reads: CASSDPQPHGYTF. The CDR3 bases that were read are TGTGCCAGCAGTGATCCACAGCCCCACGGC.

To note about this clone: Read sequence stops 3 residues before the CDR3 end, and the germline J gene provides the missing end. The chain links TRBV10-3 to TRBJ2-7; TRBD1 is a possible D gene (6 bases). Germline CDR1 is ENHRY and CDR2 is SYGVKD. Deletions cut 5 bases from V and 4 bases from J, with 12 bases between. The length of the CDR3 is 13 residues. CDR3 in amino acids: CAISLDRRYEQYF. The CDR3 DNA, read in part, is TGTGCCATCAGTCTCGACAGGAGGTACGAG.

A note on this clone: Read data end 3 residues before the CDR3 end; the end is taken from the germline J gene. The V call is TRBV7-3, the J call TRBJ2-1; weak D call: TRBD1 (6 bases). Germline CDR1 is SGHTA and CDR2 is FQGTGA. With 0 bases removed from V and 2 bases from J, the gap between germline ends came to 8 bases. This CDR3 region has 15 residues. This CDR3 is CASSLTGGTYNEQFF. The DNA read from the CDR3 is TGTGCCAGCAGCTTAACAGGGGGAACCTACAATGAG.

Regarding this clone: The read comes to an end 3 residues before the CDR3 does, leaving the germline J gene to fill in the end. The chain links TRBV14 to TRBJ2-5, with 10 bases that match TRBD2. The V segment lost 0 bases and the J segment 5 bases; nucleotides outside the gene matches: 9. This CDR3 has 17 residues. Germline V gives CDR1 SGHDN, CDR2 FVKESK. This CDR3 reads CASSQERASGSLETQYF. Incomplete CDR3 DNA: TGTGCCAGCAGCCAAGAACGGGCTAGCGGGAGCTTGGAGACC.